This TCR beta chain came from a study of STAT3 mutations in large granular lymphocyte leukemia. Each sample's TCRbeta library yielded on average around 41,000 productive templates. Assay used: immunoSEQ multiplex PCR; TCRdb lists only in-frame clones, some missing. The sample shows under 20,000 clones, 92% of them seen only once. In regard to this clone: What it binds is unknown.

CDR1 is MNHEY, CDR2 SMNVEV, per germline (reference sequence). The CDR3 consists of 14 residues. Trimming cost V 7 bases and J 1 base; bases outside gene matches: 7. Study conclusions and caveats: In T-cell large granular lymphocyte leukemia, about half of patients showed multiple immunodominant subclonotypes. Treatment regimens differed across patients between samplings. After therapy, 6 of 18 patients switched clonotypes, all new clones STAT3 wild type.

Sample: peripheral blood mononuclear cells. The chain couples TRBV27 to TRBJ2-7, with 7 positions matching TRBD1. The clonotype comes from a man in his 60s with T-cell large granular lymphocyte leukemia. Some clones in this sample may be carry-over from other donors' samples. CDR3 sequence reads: CASTRTGPSYEQYF. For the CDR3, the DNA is TGTGCCAGCACCCGGACAGGCCCTTCCTACGAGCAGTACTTC.